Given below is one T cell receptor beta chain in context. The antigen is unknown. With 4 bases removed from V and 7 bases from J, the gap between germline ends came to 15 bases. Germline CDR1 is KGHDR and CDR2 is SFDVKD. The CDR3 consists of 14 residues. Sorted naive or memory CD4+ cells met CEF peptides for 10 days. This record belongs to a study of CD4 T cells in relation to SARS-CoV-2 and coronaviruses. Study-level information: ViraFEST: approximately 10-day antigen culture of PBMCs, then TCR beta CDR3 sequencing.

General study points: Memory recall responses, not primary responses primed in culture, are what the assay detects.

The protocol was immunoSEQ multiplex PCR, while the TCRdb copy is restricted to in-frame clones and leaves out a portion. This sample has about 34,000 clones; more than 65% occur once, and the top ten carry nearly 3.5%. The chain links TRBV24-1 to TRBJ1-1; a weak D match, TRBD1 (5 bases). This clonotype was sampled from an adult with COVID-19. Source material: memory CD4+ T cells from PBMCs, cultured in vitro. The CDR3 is CATSDRGRRGEAFF. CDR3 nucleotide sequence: TGTGCCACCAGTGACCGTGGACGGAGGGGTGAAGCTTTCTTT.